The clone carrying this TCR beta chain was recorded many times. Investigators amplified TCR beta CDR3 regions from RNA transcripts. The library came from an HTBI-primed first-round RT-PCR and a second-round multiplex PCR. TCRdb redid the calling of the multiplex PCR reads with MiXCR, one entry per CDR3 protein. The sample has around 340,000 distinct CDR3 sequences, under 20% seen once. The data were taken from a study of Graves' ophthalmopathy and Graves' hyperthyroidism. The germline V gene encodes CDR1 SGHDN and CDR2 FVKESK. Germline trimming cut 3 bases from V and 0 bases from J; bases unmatched to any gene: 2. The CDR3 is made up of 17 amino acids.

The sequenced material came from peripheral blood. J is TRBJ1-6 and V is TRBV14; 10 positions agree with TRBD1. This TCR came from an adult man with Graves' ophthalmopathy. CDR3 protein: CASSHWTGGSYNSPLHF. CDR3 DNA: TGTGCCAGCAGCCATTGGACAGGGGGCTCCTATAATTCACCCCTCCACTTT.